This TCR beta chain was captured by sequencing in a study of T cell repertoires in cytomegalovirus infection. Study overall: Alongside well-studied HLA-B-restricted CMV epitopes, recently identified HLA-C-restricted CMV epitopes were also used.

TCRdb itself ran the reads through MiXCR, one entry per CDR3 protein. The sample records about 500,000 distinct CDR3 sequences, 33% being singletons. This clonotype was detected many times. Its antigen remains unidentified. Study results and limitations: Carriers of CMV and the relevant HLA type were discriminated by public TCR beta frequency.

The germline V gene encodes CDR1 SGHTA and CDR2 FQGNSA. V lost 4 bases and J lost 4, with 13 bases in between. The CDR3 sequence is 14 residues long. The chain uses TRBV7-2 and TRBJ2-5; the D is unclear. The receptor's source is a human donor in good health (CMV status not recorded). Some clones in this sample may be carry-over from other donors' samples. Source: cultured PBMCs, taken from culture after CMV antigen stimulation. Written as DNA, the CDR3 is TGTGCCAGCAGCTCCCGGGTTGGAATAGAGACCCAGTACTTC. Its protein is CASSSRVGIETQYF.